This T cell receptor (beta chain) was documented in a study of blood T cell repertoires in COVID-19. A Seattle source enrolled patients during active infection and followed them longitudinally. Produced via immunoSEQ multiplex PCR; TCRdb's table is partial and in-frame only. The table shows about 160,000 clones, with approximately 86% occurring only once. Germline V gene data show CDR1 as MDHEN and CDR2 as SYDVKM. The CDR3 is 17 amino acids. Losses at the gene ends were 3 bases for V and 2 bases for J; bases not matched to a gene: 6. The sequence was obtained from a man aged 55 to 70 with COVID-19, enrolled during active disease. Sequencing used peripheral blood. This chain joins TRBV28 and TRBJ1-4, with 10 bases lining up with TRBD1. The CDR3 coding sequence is TGTGCCAGCAGTTTTGGGACAGGGGTTAATACTAATGAAAAACTGTTTTTT. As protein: CASSFGTGVNTNEKLFF.